The 27 T cell receptor beta chains below all came from one sample that was sequenced in a study of identical twins. One entry per CDR3 protein, called by TCRdb with MiXCR from the 5' RACE reads. Of 500,000 to 650,000 distinct CDR3 sequences detected, 20% to 25% appear once; the ten largest clones hold approximately 0.52%. These same data were also listed under a study on yellow fever vaccine responses in identical twins.

Sample: CD4+ T cells sorted from blood. These receptors were taken from a young woman in good health.

This clonotype has just a few counts. The chain has TRBV11-3 and TRBJ2-1; 8 bases are a match to TRBD2. Per germline, CDR1 SGHNT and CDR2 YENEEA. CDR3 length: 17 residues. The J segment lost 0 bases and the V segment lost 0 bases, leaving 4 bases of the junction unmatched. CDR3 residues: CASSLDPSGFSYNEQFF. For the CDR3, the DNA is TGTGCCAGCAGCTTAGATCCTAGCGGGTTCTCCTACAATGAGCAGTTCTTC. Full variable domain (remainder filled in from reference TRBV11-3 and TRBJ2-1): EAGVVQSPRYKIIEKKQPVAFWCNPISGHNTLYWYLQNLGQGPELLIRYENEEAVDDSQLPKDRFSAERLKGVDSTLKIQPAELGDSAVYLCASSLDPSGFSYNEQFFGPGTRLTVL.

This clonotype was found a few times. V usage is TRBV6-5 and J usage is TRBJ1-5; 10 bases are a match to TRBD1. There are 15 residues in the CDR3. Germline V lookup: CDR1 MNHEY, CDR2 SVGAGI. V gave up 0 bases and J gave up 6 bases; unmatched junction bases: 2. CDR3: CASSYSGQGSQPQHF. CDR3 DNA: TGTGCCAGCAGTTACTCGGGACAGGGGAGTCAGCCCCAGCATTTT.

The chain has TRBV5-1 and TRBJ2-5; D not resolved. CDR3 size: 12 residues. CDR1 SGHRS and CDR2 YFSETQ come from the germline V gene. Trimming pared 4 bases from V and 2 bases from J, leaving 6 bases between. The CDR3 sequence is CASSIEQETQYF. The CDR3 DNA reads as TGCGCCAGCAGCATCGAACAAGAGACCCAGTACTTC.

The CDR3, as DNA: TGTGCCACCAGTGACTCGGGACCTATCTCCTACAATGAGCAGTTCTTC. This translates into CATSDSGPISYNEQFF. The genes are TRBV24-1 and TRBJ2-1; the D call may be TRBD1 or TRBD2 (5 bases each). The germline CDR1 and CDR2 sequences are KGHDR and SFDVKD. The CDR3 spans 16 residues. Trimming took 4 bases from V and 0 from J, leaving 12 bases between them.

V gene TRBV5-1 combines with J gene TRBJ2-1; D unclear. Trimming removed 5 bases at V and 2 bases at J, with 14 bases between. Germline V gene lookup returns CDR1 SGHRS and CDR2 YFSETQ. The CDR3 contains 15 residues. CDR3 amino acids: CASRLEEGTYNEQFF. The CDR3 bases are TGCGCCAGCAGGCTCGAGGAAGGAACCTACAATGAGCAGTTCTTC. The full variable domain, in which reference TRBV5-1 and TRBJ2-1 provide the parts outside the CDR3, is KAGVTQTPRYLIKTRGQQVTLSCSPISGHRSVSWYQQTPGQGLQFLFEYFSETQRNKGNFPGRFSGRQFSNSRSEMNVSTLELGDSALYLCASRLEEGTYNEQFFGPGTRLTVL.

The rearrangement links TRBV28 to TRBJ2-1; TRBD1 matches at 9 bases. Germline CDR1 is MDHEN and CDR2 is SYDVKM. Losses at the gene ends were 4 bases for V and 7 bases for J; bases not matched to a gene: 8. The CDR3 spans 15 residues. The CDR3 DNA reads TGTGCCAGCAGTTCAACCGGGACAGGGAGGAATGAGCAGTTCTTC. This sequence encodes CASSSTGTGRNEQFF.

This clonotype was picked up a small number of times. The chain combines TRBV29-1 with TRBJ1-2, with D perhaps TRBD1 (5 bases). Deletions cut 2 bases from V and 3 bases from J, with 13 bases between. CDR3 size: 14 residues. Germline assignment: CDR1 SQVTM and CDR2 ANQGSEA. This chain's CDR3 is CSVERAGSYYGYTF. DNA for the CDR3: TGCAGCGTTGAACGGGCAGGGTCCTACTATGGCTACACCTTC.

This sequence joins TRBV7-7 and TRBJ2-2; 11 nucleotides align to TRBD2. V was clipped by 5 bases and J by 0 bases; unmatched bases: 8. CDR3 length: 18 amino acids. The V gene's germline CDR1 is SSHAT and CDR2 FNYEAQ (reference sequence). This chain's CDR3 is CASSLLATSGANTGELFF. The CDR3 DNA follows: TGTGCCAGCAGCCTACTGGCGACTAGCGGGGCGAACACCGGGGAGCTGTTTTTT.

In its sample, this clonotype was seen a few times. This chain joins TRBV10-3 and TRBJ2-1; D gene ambiguous. This CDR3 is 14 amino acids long. Deletions cut 10 bases from V and 0 bases from J, with 13 bases between. CDR1 and CDR2 from the germline V gene are ENHRY and SYGVKD. The CDR3 coding sequence is TGTGCCACCAAGGCAGACGGCTCCTACAATGAGCAGTTCTTC. Amino acid sequence: CATKADGSYNEQFF.

This clonotype was seen only a few times. The chain links TRBV2 to TRBJ1-4; D gene unclear. The length of the CDR3 is 12 residues. Germline V gives CDR1 SNHLY, CDR2 FYNNEI. V was trimmed by 1 base and J by 8 bases, leaving 5 bases between them. CDR3 sequence: CASSEVGEKLFF. DNA of the CDR3: TGTGCCAGCAGTGAAGTGGGCGAAAAACTGTTTTTT. The whole variable domain, filled in from reference TRBV2 and TRBJ1-4, reads EPEVTQTPSHQVTQMGQEVILRCVPISNHLYFYWYRQILGQKVEFLVSFYNNEISEKSEIFDDQFSVERPDGSNFTLKIRSTKLEDSAMYFCASSEVGEKLFFGSGTQLSVL.

The V gene is TRBV5-5, the J gene TRBJ2-2, with TRBD1 as a possible D gene (5 bases). Germline CDR1 reads SGHKS; CDR2 reads YYEKEE (reference sequence). V lost 4 bases, J lost 7 bases, and 11 bases lay in between. The CDR3 has 13 amino acids. The CDR3 DNA sequence: TGTGCCAGCAGCGTGAGGACAAGCGGGGAGCTGTTTTTT. This encodes CASSVRTSGELFF.

This clonotype was seen more than once but under ten times. This chain connects TRBV20-1 to TRBJ2-7, with TRBD2 matching over 7 bases. This CDR3 is built from 13 residues. The germline CDR1 and CDR2 sequences are DFQATT and SNEGSKA (reference sequence). Trimming took 3 bases from V and 4 from J; bases not matched to a gene: 6. CDR3 in amino acids: CSASPGRTYEQYV. DNA for the CDR3: TGCAGTGCTAGCCCCGGGAGGACATACGAGCAGTACGTC.

The chain carries TRBV4-1 and TRBJ1-5, with 7 bases matching TRBD1. Germline loops: CDR1 MGHRA, CDR2 YSYEKL. CDR3 length equals 15 residues. With V trimmed by 4 bases and J by 7 bases, 10 bases remained unmatched. The CDR3 region is CASSLVGGADQPQHF. The DNA of the CDR3 is TGCGCCAGCAGCCTCGTAGGGGGCGCGGACCAGCCCCAGCATTTT.

A few counts support this clonotype. V is TRBV29-1 and J is TRBJ2-3; the D is unclear. There are 14 residues in the CDR3. Germline V gene data show CDR1 as SQVTM and CDR2 as ANQGSEA. V lost 4 bases and J lost 6, with 17 bases in between. CDR3 protein: CSVGTDTVEDTQYF. CDR3 nucleotides: TGCAGCGTTGGGACCGATACCGTAGAGGATACGCAGTATTTT.

This clonotype turned up a few times. The CDR3: CAISEGREQYV. Here the CDR3 DNA reads TGTGCCATCAGTGAGGGTCGCGAGCAGTACGTC. The gene calls are TRBV10-3 and TRBJ2-7; D remains ambiguous. Germline loops: CDR1 ENHRY, CDR2 SYGVKD. The length of the CDR3 is 11 residues. Between the trimmed V and J ends, which lost 2 bases and 6 bases, there was a span of 5 bases.

The chain couples TRBV28 to TRBJ2-7; 9 bases agree with TRBD2. With 7 bases clipped from V and 5 bases from J, the junction kept 9 bases outside the gene matches. This CDR3 contains 14 residues. Germline V lookup: CDR1 MDHEN, CDR2 SYDVKM. Written as DNA, the CDR3 is TGTGCCAGCACCCGTTGGCGGGAGGGAAACGAGCAGTACTTC. Amino acid sequence: CASTRWREGNEQYF. The full variable domain, in which reference TRBV28 and TRBJ2-7 provide the parts outside the CDR3, is DVKVTQSSRYLVKRTGEKVFLECVQDMDHENMFWYRQDPGLGLRLIYFSYDVKMKEKGDIPEGYSVSREKKERFSLILESASTNQTSMYLCASTRWREGNEQYFGPGTRLTVT.

The rearrangement uses TRBV12-3 or TRBV12-4 and TRBJ1-1; D call uncertain. Trimming removed 5 bases from V and 1 base from J, with 11 bases in between. The CDR3 consists of 14 residues. In nucleotides, the CDR3 is TGTGCCAGCAGTGCCACCGCAGGGAACACTGAAGCTTTCTTT. This gives the protein CASSATAGNTEAFF.

A few counts support this clonotype. The V and J genes are TRBV28 and TRBJ2-3, with 8 bases matching TRBD1. CDR1 MDHEN and CDR2 SYDVKM come from the germline V gene. This CDR3 is 15 amino acids long. With 6 bases clipped from V and 2 bases from J, the junction kept 7 bases outside the gene matches. The CDR3 DNA reads as TGTGCCAGCAGCACCCGGGACAGGATCACAGATACGCAGTATTTT. Its protein is CASSTRDRITDTQYF.

A few counts support this clonotype. This sequence joins TRBV7-9 and TRBJ2-1, with D possibly being TRBD2 (5 bases). In germline, CDR1 is SEHNR, CDR2 FQNEAQ (reference sequence). The CDR3 has 17 amino acids. Trimming shortened V by 0 bases and J by 1 base, and 13 bases separated the two germline ends. CDR3 protein: CASSLAEGSGSYNEQFF. CDR3 DNA sequence: TGTGCCAGCAGCTTAGCCGAGGGTTCCGGTTCCTACAATGAGCAGTTCTTC.

This clonotype has more than one count but fewer than ten. The chain carries TRBV7-8 and TRBJ2-2; D is unclear. The CDR3 is 15 residues long. Deletions cut 2 bases from V and 0 bases from J, with 7 bases between. Germline loops: CDR1 SGHVS, CDR2 FQNEAQ. CDR3 bases: TGTGCCAGCAGCTTACTCTATCCGAACACCGGGGAGCTGTTTTTT. As protein: CASSLLYPNTGELFF.

The V call is TRBV5-6, the J call TRBJ2-7; D gene ambiguous. Germline CDR1 SGHDT, CDR2 YYEEEE. CDR3 size: 13 residues. Trimming removed 7 bases from V and 0 bases from J, with 11 bases in between. The CDR3 here is CASAKDSSYEQYF. Written as DNA, the CDR3 is TGTGCCAGCGCCAAAGATAGCTCCTACGAGCAGTACTTC.

This clonotype has a handful of counts. The chain uses TRBV12-3 or TRBV12-4 and TRBJ1-1; D not certain. This CDR3 is built from 11 residues. V was trimmed by 2 bases and J by 8 bases, leaving 6 bases between them. The CDR3 spells CASSLYGEAFF. The CDR3 nucleotides read TGTGCCAGCAGTTTATACGGAGAAGCTTTCTTT.

This chain joins TRBV3-1 and TRBJ2-7; the match to TRBD1 covers 8 bases. The CDR3 has 15 amino acids. V was pared by 4 bases and J by 3 bases, with 8 bases of the junction left unmatched. Germline values: CDR1 LGHDT, CDR2 YNNKEL (reference sequence). In nucleotides, the CDR3 is TGTGCCAGCAGCCCCCCCCGACAGGGGTTCTACGAGCAGTACTTC. Protein product: CASSPPRQGFYEQYF.

There are a few counts of this clonotype. The chain carries TRBV11-1 and TRBJ2-6; tentatively, D is TRBD1 or TRBD2 (5 bases each). V was cut by 1 base and J by 3 bases, with 16 bases left in between. This CDR3 is built from 18 residues. Germline CDR1 SGHAT, CDR2 FQDESV (reference sequence). The CDR3 sequence: CASSLGLMGEFGANVLTF. For the CDR3, the DNA is TGTGCCAGCAGCTTAGGGTTAATGGGGGAATTTGGGGCCAACGTCCTGACTTTC. The entire variable domain, with the rest obtained from reference TRBV11-1 and TRBJ2-6, is as follows: EAEVAQSPRYKITEKSQAVAFWCDPISGHATLYWYRQILGQGPELLVQFQDESVVDDSQLPKDRFSAERLKGVDSTLKIQPAELGDSAMYLCASSLGLMGEFGANVLTFGAGSRLTVL.

This clonotype has more than one count but fewer than ten. The chain links TRBV11-2 to TRBJ2-1; 8 bases agree with TRBD2. J gave up 9 bases and V 5 bases, and 21 bases lay outside the gene matches. Germline loops: CDR1 SGHAT, CDR2 FQNNGV. The CDR3 consists of 18 residues. For the CDR3, the DNA is TGTGCCAGCAGCCGTATTCCCCTTGCGAGCGGGAGAAGGGGTGAGCAGTTCTTC. Translated, it gives CASSRIPLASGRRGEQFF.

In nucleotides, the CDR3 is TGTGCCAGCAGCCTCCATATGACTAGCCCGAGCTCCTACGAGCAGTACTTC. Translation: CASSLHMTSPSSYEQYF. This rearrangement joins TRBV6-1 to TRBJ2-7, with 7 bases that match TRBD2. The CDR3 sequence is 17 residues long. Germline V gene lookup returns CDR1 MNHNS and CDR2 SASEGT. V shed 6 bases and J 0 bases; nucleotides not matched to a gene: 14.

This clonotype showed up just a few times. This chain joins TRBV5-4 and TRBJ2-1, with 7 bases aligning to TRBD1. Unmatched junction bases numbered 15, after V lost 3 bases and J lost 0 bases. The germline V gene has CDR1 SGHNT and CDR2 YYREEE (reference sequence). The CDR3 has 19 residues. CDR3 residues: CASSYSTPTGTASYNEQFF. CDR3 DNA sequence: TGTGCCAGCAGCTACTCAACTCCGACCGGGACAGCCTCCTACAATGAGCAGTTCTTC.